The 27 T cell receptor beta chains below were found in one sample sequenced in a study of blood T cell repertoires in COVID-19 (dated by TCRdb to 2020 to 2021). Libraries were made using the immunoSEQ multiplex PCR assay. The table comes from immuneACCESS by way of TCRdb, which keeps in-frame sequences with V and J called. Part of the clones is missing from these tables; in studies checked, under half for an unresolved V gene and the rest for unknown reasons. The table for this sample lists 200,000 to 250,000 clones; around 80% of them were counted only once. The ten largest clones represent roughly 10% of the sample. The sample comprised peripheral blood. The receptors here all came from a woman over 75 with COVID-19, enrolled during active disease.

This chain connects TRBV6-1 to TRBJ2-1; D uncertain. Trimming took off 2 bases at V and 5 bases at J, with 10 bases between the two ends. Germline V CDR1 and CDR2: MNHNS, SASEGT. The CDR3 consists of 14 residues. This CDR3 reads CASSETHYHNEQFF. CDR3 DNA sequence: TGTGCCAGCAGTGAAACCCACTATCACAATGAGCAGTTCTTC.

This chain joins TRBV7-6 and TRBJ1-4; TRBD1 matches at 11 bases. Germline CDR1 is SGHVS and CDR2 is FNYEAQ. The CDR3 spans 15 residues. V shed 5 bases and J 8 bases; nucleotides not matched to a gene: 7. In DNA, the CDR3 is TGTGCCAGCAGCGACCCGGGACAGGGGGTAGAAAAACTGTTTTTT. It specifies CASSDPGQGVEKLFF.

The V gene is TRBV28, the J gene TRBJ2-7; 7 nucleotides align to TRBD1. Trimming cost V 6 bases and J 0 bases; bases outside gene matches: 8. The germline CDR1 and CDR2 sequences are MDHEN and SYDVKM. The CDR3 sequence is 15 residues long. The CDR3 coding sequence is TGTGCCAGCAGCCCCTACAGGGGCCCCTCCTACGAGCAGTACGTC. Translating gives CASSPYRGPSYEQYV.

This clone was observed once. This chain connects TRBV5-6 to TRBJ1-5; 8 bases align to TRBD1. V was pared by 0 bases and J by 4 bases, with 12 bases of the junction left unmatched. The CDR3 is made up of 18 amino acids. Germline V CDR1 and CDR2: SGHDT, YYEEEE. The CDR3 here is CASSLEGSGGPGNQPQHF. The CDR3 coding sequence is TGTGCCAGCAGCTTGGAGGGGTCAGGGGGCCCGGGGAATCAGCCCCAGCATTTT. The full variable domain, completed using reference TRBV5-6 and TRBJ1-5, is DAGVTQSPTHLIKTRGQQVTLRCSPKSGHDTVSWYQQALGQGPQFIFQYYEEEERQRGNFPDRFSGHQFPNYSSELNVNALLLGDSALYLCASSLEGSGGPGNQPQHFGDGTRLSIL.

This clone was seen just once. The rearrangement joins TRBV19 to TRBJ1-2, with 8 bases fitting TRBD1. CDR1 LNHDA and CDR2 SQIVND come from the germline V gene (reference sequence). J gave up 2 bases and V 5 bases, and 10 bases lay outside the gene matches. The CDR3 loop spans 16 amino acids. The CDR3 loop is CASSFRTGNYNYGYTF. CDR3 DNA sequence: TGTGCCAGTAGTTTTCGGACAGGGAACTACAACTATGGCTACACCTTC.

CDR3 coding DNA: TGCAGCGGGCACAGGGGTGGCACTGAAGCTTTCTTT. Amino acids: CSGHRGGTEAFF. The chain is built from TRBV29-1 and TRBJ1-1; 7 positions agree with TRBD1. This CDR3 has 12 residues. CDR1 and CDR2 (germline): SQVTM, ANQGSEA. V gave up 7 bases and J gave up 4 bases; unmatched junction bases: 6.

The chain couples TRBV7-2 to TRBJ2-1; D perhaps matches TRBD1 (5 bases). The V end was cut by 1 base, the J end by 4 bases, with 11 bases between. Germline loops: CDR1 SGHTA, CDR2 FQGNSA. The CDR3 is made up of 15 amino acids. The CDR3 region is CASSLGPNRYNEQFF. The CDR3 bases are TGTGCCAGCAGCTTAGGGCCCAACAGGTACAATGAGCAGTTCTTC. Together with reference TRBV7-2 and TRBJ2-1, the CDR3 gives the full variable domain: GAGVSQSPSNKVTEKGKDVELRCDPISGHTALYWYRQSLGQGLEFLIYFQGNSAPDKSGLPSDRFSAERTGGSVSTLTIQRTQQEDSAVYLCASSLGPNRYNEQFFGPGTRLTVL.

V and J are TRBV5-4 and TRBJ1-4, with TRBD1 identical over 9 bases. The CDR3 contains 15 residues. Germline V gene data show CDR1 as SGHNT and CDR2 as YYREEE (reference sequence). V shed 3 bases, J shed 7 bases, and the junction held 7 bases outside the gene matches. The CDR3 region has the DNA TGTGCCAGCAGCTCCGGACAGGGGCAGGGTGAAAAACTGTTTTTT. This gives the protein CASSSGQGQGEKLFF.

The chain combines TRBV12-3 or TRBV12-4 with TRBJ1-2, with TRBD1 as a possible D gene (6 bases). Trimming took off 3 bases at V and 8 bases at J, with 13 bases between the two ends. The CDR3 spans 13 residues. The CDR3 here is CASSFYAGEGYTF. CDR3 in DNA: TGTGCCAGCAGTTTTTATGCAGGGGAAGGCTACACCTTC.

The J gene is TRBJ1-5, the V gene TRBV6-5; 9 nucleotides match TRBD1. The J segment lost 7 bases and the V segment lost 6 bases, leaving 7 bases of the junction unmatched. The CDR3 is made up of 14 amino acids. Looked up from germline, CDR1 is MNHEY and CDR2 is SVGAGI. In DNA form, the CDR3 reads TGTGCCAGCAGGCCTACAGGGGGCAGGCAGCCCCAGCATTTT. Its translation is CASRPTGGRQPQHF.

This clone has more than one count but fewer than ten. The chain is built from TRBV7-9 and TRBJ2-7; TRBD2 matches 7 bases. CDR3 length equals 12 residues. Germline V gene lookup returns CDR1 SEHNR and CDR2 FQNEAQ (reference sequence). Trimming removed 6 bases from V and 3 bases from J; junction bases left unmatched: 2. The CDR3 here is CASRGGSYEQYV. The CDR3 region has the DNA TGTGCCAGCAGGGGGGGGAGCTACGAGCAGTACGTC.

The J gene is TRBJ1-4, the V gene TRBV7-9; no definite D call. The CDR3 has 15 amino acids. V lost 5 bases and J lost 6, with 16 bases in between. CDR1 and CDR2 (germline): SEHNR, FQNEAQ (reference sequence). The CDR3 protein is CASSEEEADYEKLFF. The DNA for the CDR3 is TGTGCCAGCAGCGAGGAGGAGGCCGATTATGAAAAACTGTTTTTT. Looking up the rest from reference TRBV7-9 and TRBJ1-4 gives the full variable domain: DTGVSQNPRHKITKRGQNVTFRCDPISEHNRLYWYRQTLGQGPEFLTYFQNEAQLEKSRLLSDRFSAERPKGSFSTLEIQRTEQGDSAMYLCASSEEEADYEKLFFGSGTQLSVL.

As DNA, the CDR3 is TGCAGCGGAACCTCAGGGGGCGATCGCACTGAAGCTTTCTTT. This sequence encodes CSGTSGGDRTEAFF. This sequence joins TRBV29-1 and TRBJ1-1; 8 positions agree with TRBD1. Germline V gene sequence: CDR1 SQVTM, CDR2 ANQGSEA. Losses at the gene ends were 7 bases for V and 4 bases for J; bases not matched to a gene: 11. The CDR3 runs to 14 residues. The full variable domain, completed using reference TRBV29-1 and TRBJ1-1, is SAVISQKPSRDICQRGTSLTIQCQVDSQVTMMFWYRQQPGQSLTLIATANQGSEATYESGFVIDKFPISRPNLTFSTLTVSNMSPEDSSIYLCSGTSGGDRTEAFFGQGTRLTVV.

This chain joins TRBV19 and TRBJ2-1; 8 bases match TRBD1. Germline CDR1 and CDR2: LNHDA and SQIVND (reference sequence). This CDR3 spans 13 amino acids. The junction had 3 bases not matched to a gene; V was cut back by 7 bases and J by 4 bases. The DNA of the CDR3 is TGTGCCAGTACCCAGGGGGCTTACAATGAGCAGTTCTTC. It translates to CASTQGAYNEQFF. Complete variable domain (other parts from reference TRBV19 and TRBJ2-1): DGGITQSPKYLFRKEGQNVTLSCEQNLNHDAMYWYRQDPGQGLRLIYYSQIVNDFQKGDIAEGYSVSREKKESFPLTVTSAQKNPTAFYLCASTQGAYNEQFFGPGTRLTVL.

The genes are TRBV2 and TRBJ2-2; tentatively, D is TRBD1 (5 bases). Germline lookup yields CDR1 SNHLY and CDR2 FYNNEI. The germline V and J ends were trimmed by 10 bases and 0 bases, with 15 bases remaining between them. The CDR3 has 15 residues. The CDR3 bases are TGTGCCATCAGGACAAGACCAGCGAACACCGGGGAGCTGTTTTTT. This codes for CAIRTRPANTGELFF. The entire variable domain, with the rest obtained from reference TRBV2 and TRBJ2-2, is as follows: EPEVTQTPSHQVTQMGQEVILRCVPISNHLYFYWYRQILGQKVEFLVSFYNNEISEKSEIFDDQFSVERPDGSNFTLKIRSTKLEDSAMYFCAIRTRPANTGELFFGEGSRLTVL.

The chain uses TRBV28 and TRBJ1-5, with D maybe TRBD1 (6 bases). The CDR3 loop spans 16 amino acids. Trimming cost V 7 bases and J 4 bases, with 20 bases left between them. Germline CDR1 reads MDHEN; CDR2 reads SYDVKM. The DNA of the CDR3 is TGTGCCAGCATATCCCAGGGGCCGAGGAGAAATCAGCCCCAGCATTTT. Amino acids: CASISQGPRRNQPQHF.

In its sample, this clone was seen a few times. This chain joins TRBV6-5 and TRBJ1-2; 9 bases line up with TRBD1. The CDR3 contains 15 residues. V dropped 6 bases and J dropped 2; count of bases not matched to a gene: 7. Germline V gene lookup returns CDR1 MNHEY and CDR2 SVGAGI. The DNA for the CDR3 is TGTGCCAGCAGGGAGGGGGGACAGGGAAACTATGGCTACACCTTC. This encodes CASREGGQGNYGYTF.

A few counts support this clone. V and J are TRBV11-2 and TRBJ1-3, with 7 bases fitting TRBD1. Germline CDR1 is SGHAT and CDR2 is FQNNGV. This CDR3 has 16 residues. Trimming cost V 2 bases and J 4 bases; bases outside gene matches: 8. The DNA for the CDR3 is TGTGCCAGCAGCTTACCACAGGGGCTTTCGGGAAACACCATATATTTT. Protein: CASSLPQGLSGNTIYF.

The rearrangement links TRBV6-5 to TRBJ1-3; D is undetermined. Trimming removed 7 bases at V and 0 bases at J, with 13 bases between. The CDR3 consists of 15 residues. In germline, CDR1 is MNHEY, CDR2 SVGAGI. CDR3 loop: CASTISLLSGNTIYF. Here the CDR3 DNA reads TGTGCCAGCACAATAAGTTTACTCTCTGGAAACACCATATATTTT.

The chain recombines TRBV15 with TRBJ1-2, with D maybe TRBD1 (6 bases). The germline CDR1 and CDR2 sequences are LNHNV and YYDKDF (reference sequence). This CDR3 has 15 residues. V was pared by 1 base and J by 4 bases, with 13 bases between. CDR3 residues: CATSRVKDSSYGYTF. CDR3 nucleotides: TGTGCCACCAGCAGAGTAAAGGACAGTTCCTATGGCTACACCTTC.

The V gene is TRBV29-1, the J gene TRBJ2-5; TRBD2 aligns across 9 bases. CDR1 and CDR2 (germline): SQVTM, ANQGSEA. V gave up 1 base and J gave up 5 bases; unmatched junction bases: 8. The CDR3 contains 15 residues. This CDR3 reads CSVEGIAGEGETQYF. The DNA of the CDR3 is TGCAGCGTTGAAGGGATAGCGGGGGAGGGGGAGACCCAGTACTTC.

This clone was counted only a few times. This sequence joins TRBV27 and TRBJ2-7; TRBD1 agrees at 11 bases. This CDR3 spans 15 amino acids. With 8 bases clipped from V and 3 bases from J, the junction kept 9 bases outside the gene matches. Per the germline V gene, CDR1 is MNHEY and CDR2 is SMNVEV (reference sequence). CDR3 residues: CASAPRGTGGYEQYV. The CDR3 DNA follows: TGTGCCAGCGCACCGAGGGGGACAGGGGGCTACGAGCAGTACGTC.

The chain recombines TRBV28 with TRBJ2-2; 8 nucleotides match TRBD2. Unmatched junction bases numbered 9, after V lost 3 bases and J lost 6 bases. The length of the CDR3 is 16 residues. Germline V gene data show CDR1 as MDHEN and CDR2 as SYDVKM. The CDR3 region has the DNA TGTGCCAGCAGTTTGCGGACTAGCAGATCGCCCGGGGAGCTGTTTTTT. Its protein product is CASSLRTSRSPGELFF.

The chain has TRBV19 and TRBJ1-6, with 9 bases matching TRBD1. Losses at the gene ends were 4 bases for V and 9 bases for J; bases not matched to a gene: 7. CDR1 and CDR2 from the germline V gene are LNHDA and SQIVND (reference sequence). This CDR3 region has 15 residues. The CDR3 nucleotides read TGTGCCAGTAGTAGCGAAGGGACAGGGATTTCACCCCTCCACTTT. Protein: CASSSEGTGISPLHF.

This clone came up once. This chain links TRBV28 with TRBJ1-6; no definite D call. The germline V and J ends were trimmed by 11 bases and 4 bases, with 15 bases remaining between them. Germline V gene sequence: CDR1 MDHEN, CDR2 SYDVKM. The CDR3 is 14 amino acids. The CDR3 sequence is CAVIGRGYNSPLHF. The DNA of the CDR3 is TGTGCCGTTATCGGCAGAGGGTATAATTCACCCCTCCACTTT.

The rearrangement links TRBV4-2 to TRBJ1-2, with D uncertain. CDR1 is LGHNA and CDR2 is YNFKEQ in the germline V gene. The CDR3 spans 13 residues. V lost 1 base to trimming and J lost 2 bases, with 5 bases between them. In DNA form, the CDR3 reads TGTGCCAGCAGCCAAGGGAGAAACTATGGCTACACCTTC. Its translation: CASSQGRNYGYTF.

The V and J genes are TRBV5-4 and TRBJ1-4; tentatively, D is TRBD1 (6 bases). The CDR3 has 15 amino acids. V was shortened by 4 bases and J by 8 bases, with 18 bases between the two germline ends. Germline CDR1 SGHNT, CDR2 YYREEE (reference sequence). The CDR3 sequence is CASSPPGAKGEKLFF. The CDR3 DNA reads TGTGCCAGCAGCCCGCCAGGGGCAAAGGGGGAAAAACTGTTTTTT.